This T cell receptor beta chain was sequenced for a study of blood T cells in healthy people across ages. General study findings and limits: Diversity was higher, and naive CD4+ cells more numerous, in long-lived donors than in aged donors. Unsorted PBMCs prevented conclusive naive versus antigen-experienced comparison. TCR beta diversity per million T cells fell roughly linearly with age.

The second PCR ran roughly 7 to 12 cycles with a sample-barcoded 5' primer and J-beta primers. Template switching added a 12-random-nucleotide identifier to every cDNA molecule. MiXCR, applied by TCRdb to the 5' RACE reads, yields one record per CDR3 protein. The table has roughly 1,500,000 distinct CDR3 sequences, 30% to 35% seen once; the top ten hold around 11%. This clonotype was observed at least ten times. No antigen is known for it. The CDR3 contains 17 residues. Germline V gene sequence: CDR1 ENHRY, CDR2 SYGVKD. V dropped 0 bases and J dropped 6 bases, with 19 bases sitting between them. The gene calls are TRBV10-3 and TRBJ2-3; possibly TRBD2 for D (5 bases). The sequence was collected from a woman aged 25 to 45 in good health. The sample comprised blood. The CDR3 DNA reads TGTGCCATCAGTGAGTCGAACGGCGAGAGGAGAGGGGATACGCAGTATTTT. Residues: CAISESNGERRGDTQYF.